This T cell receptor beta chain appears in the sequencing data of a study of T-cell memory formation after mild COVID-19. Study as a whole: Each donor largely had its own TCR clusters. Overall study findings and caveats: Largely, contracting CD4+ clones fell within CM and EM, and contracting CD8+ clones within EMRA. A balance of CD4 and CD8 characterized clones contracting day 15 to 85, whereas later expanders leaned CD4+. Cross-reactive memory seemingly joined, as some responding clones were found in pre-infection memory.

TCRdb reanalysed the 5' RACE reads using MiXCR and keeps one entry per CDR3 protein. The table lists some 250,000 distinct CDR3 sequences, roughly 10% of them singletons. This clonotype was seen a few times. Its antigen is undetermined. The CDR3 consists of 14 residues. Germline CDR1 is SQVTM and CDR2 is ANQGSEA. V lost 3 bases, J lost 5 bases, and 8 bases stayed unmatched. The source material was PBMCs or a T cell subset sorted from them (not recorded which). The sequence derives from a man in his late teens or twenties who had mild COVID-19 (a few samples of this study predate the infection). Cell type and time point are not known. The chain couples TRBV29-1 to TRBJ2-5; TRBD1 matches at 8 bases. The CDR3 coding sequence is TGCAGCGTTGATGACAGGGGTCGTAGGGAGACCCAGTACTTC. It specifies CSVDDRGRRETQYF.